This T cell receptor beta chain was sequenced in a study of early T cells in non-severe SARS-CoV-2 infection. Study at large: From unsorted whole blood, bulk RNA was sequenced, and the chains remained unpaired.

Individually, cDNA molecules had unique molecular identifiers attached to them. TCRdb reprocessed the 5' RACE reads with MiXCR, giving one entry per CDR3 protein. The data show around 58,000 distinct CDR3 sequences, roughly 7.8% seen once. This clonotype was detected ten times or more. Trimming cost V 1 base and J 6 bases, with 9 bases left between them. The CDR3 length is 13 residues. The TCR originated in an adult who was a healthcare worker with PCR-confirmed SARS-CoV-2 infection or an uninfected control (not recorded which). The specimen was whole blood, collected at baseline. This chain uses TRBV12-3 or TRBV12-4 with TRBJ2-5, with no clear D. CDR3 residues: CASSLGGTQTQYF. The DNA of the CDR3 is TGTGCCAGCAGTTTAGGGGGAACACAGACCCAGTACTTC.